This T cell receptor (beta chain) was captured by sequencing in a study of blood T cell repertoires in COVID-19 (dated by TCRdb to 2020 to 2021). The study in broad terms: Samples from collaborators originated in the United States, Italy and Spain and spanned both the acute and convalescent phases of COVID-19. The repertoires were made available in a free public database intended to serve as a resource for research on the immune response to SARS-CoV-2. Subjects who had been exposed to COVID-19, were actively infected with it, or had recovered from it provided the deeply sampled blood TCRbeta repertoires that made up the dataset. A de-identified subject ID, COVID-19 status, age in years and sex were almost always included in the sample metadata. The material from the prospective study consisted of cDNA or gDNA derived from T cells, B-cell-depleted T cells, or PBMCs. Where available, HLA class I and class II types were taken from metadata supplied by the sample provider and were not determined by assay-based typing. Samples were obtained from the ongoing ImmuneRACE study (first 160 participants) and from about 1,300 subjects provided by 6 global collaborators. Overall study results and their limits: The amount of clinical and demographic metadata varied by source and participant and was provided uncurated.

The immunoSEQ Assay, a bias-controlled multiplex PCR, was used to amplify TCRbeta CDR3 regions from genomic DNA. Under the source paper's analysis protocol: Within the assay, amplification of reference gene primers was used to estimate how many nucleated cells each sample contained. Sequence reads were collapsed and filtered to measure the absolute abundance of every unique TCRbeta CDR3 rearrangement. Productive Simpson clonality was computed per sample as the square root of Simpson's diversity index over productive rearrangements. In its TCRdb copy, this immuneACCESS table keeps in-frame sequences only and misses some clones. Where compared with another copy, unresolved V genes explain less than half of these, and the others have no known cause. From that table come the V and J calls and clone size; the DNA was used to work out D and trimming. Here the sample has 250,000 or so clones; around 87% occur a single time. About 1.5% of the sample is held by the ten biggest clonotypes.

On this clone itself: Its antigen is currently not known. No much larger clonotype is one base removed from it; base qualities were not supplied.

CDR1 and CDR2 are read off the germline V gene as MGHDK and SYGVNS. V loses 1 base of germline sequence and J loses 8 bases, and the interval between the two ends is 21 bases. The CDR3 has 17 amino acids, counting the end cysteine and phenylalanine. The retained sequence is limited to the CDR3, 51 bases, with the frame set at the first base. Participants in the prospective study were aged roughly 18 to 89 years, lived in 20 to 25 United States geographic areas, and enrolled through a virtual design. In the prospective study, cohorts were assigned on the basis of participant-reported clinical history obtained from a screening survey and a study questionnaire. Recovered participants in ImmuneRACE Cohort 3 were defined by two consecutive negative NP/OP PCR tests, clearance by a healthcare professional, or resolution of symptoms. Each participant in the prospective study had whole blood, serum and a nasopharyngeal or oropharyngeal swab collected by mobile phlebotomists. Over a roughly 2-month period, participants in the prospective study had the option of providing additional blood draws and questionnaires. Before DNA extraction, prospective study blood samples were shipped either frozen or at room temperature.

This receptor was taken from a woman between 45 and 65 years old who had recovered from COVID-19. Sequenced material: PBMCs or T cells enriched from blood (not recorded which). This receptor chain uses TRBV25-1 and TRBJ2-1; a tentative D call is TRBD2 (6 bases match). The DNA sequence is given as TGTGCCAGCAGTGAATCTGGAGGCGAGCGGGCTCTTCATGAGCAGTTCTTC. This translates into CASSESGGERALHEQFF.